Here is one T cell receptor (beta chain) with its context. Its specificity is not known. The assay was immunoSEQ multiplex PCR, and TCRdb's table has in-frame clones only and misses some. The sample lists some 38,000 clones; about 73% were seen once. With the ViraFEST assay, the study expanded antigen-specific CD4+ T cells using viral peptide pools, then sequenced them. Cultured cells yielded isolated CD4+ T cells after 10 days. Infection dated between March and December 2020, before the Alpha, Beta and Delta variants reached the United States. Each well held around 2 million PBMC cultured with about 9.1 ug/ml peptides and roughly 9.7 IU/ml IL-2. Half the medium was swapped for IL-2 medium on days 3 and 7. This specimen comes from a study of vaccination effects on CD4 cells after COVID-19. Study-wide findings and caveats: Convalescents' post-vaccination spike-reactive clones were chiefly new, vaccine-induced ones.

Germline V gene lookup returns CDR1 SGHTA and CDR2 FQGNSA. The CDR3 has 14 amino acids. The J segment lost 5 bases and the V segment lost 2 bases, leaving 3 bases of the junction unmatched. This TCR was sampled from a human donor who had a prior SARS-CoV-2 infection. The gene calls are TRBV7-2 and TRBJ1-2; 9 bases fit TRBD1. The specimen was CD4+ T cells from PBMCs cultured with HCoV-NL63 spike peptides, collected before COVID-19 vaccination. The CDR3 nucleotides are TGTGCCAGCAGCTTATCGGGACAGGGATATGGCTACACCTTC. It codes for CASSLSGQGYGYTF.